This T cell receptor beta chain derives from a study of blood T cell repertoires in COVID-19. Study in general: T cells, B-cell-depleted T cells, or PBMCs supplied cDNA or gDNA.

Those who participated ranged in age from roughly 18 to 89 years and resided in approximately 26 US areas. Original methodology: Scientists estimated how many nucleated cells there were by amplifying reference gene primers. The data were produced by immunoSEQ multiplex PCR, yet TCRdb's version contains in-frame clones alone and is incomplete. Clonal size and the V and J genes are those of that table, whereas D and trimming came from the DNA. The profile shows 130,000 or so clones, roughly four fifths of them singletons. This receptor was identified in a man in his forties with acute COVID-19. Sequencing used PBMCs or T cells enriched from blood (not recorded which).

CDR3 coding DNA: TGTGCCAGCAGCTATGACAGCTATAATTCACCCCTCCACTTT. Translated, it gives CASSYDSYNSPLHF. V gene TRBV7-9 combines with J gene TRBJ1-6; TRBD1 might be the D (5 bases). Germline V gene data show CDR1 as SEHNR and CDR2 as FQNEAQ (reference sequence). Trimming left V 4 bases short and J 3 bases short, with 7 bases between. The CDR3 has 14 amino acids.